Shown below are 25 T cell receptor beta chains from a single sample sequenced in a study of tissue T cells after allogeneic stem cell transplantation. Here immunoSEQ multiplex PCR was the method, and the copy in TCRdb shows in-frame clones only, minus some. The sample contains around 2,000 clones, about 67% of which appear only once. This research-autopsy study prospectively enrolled adult allogeneic hematopoietic cell transplant recipients with steroid-refractory graft-versus-host disease. The sequenced sample was ileal tissue, obtained at autopsy. These TCRs come from a male patient aged 60 or older with steroid-refractory graft-versus-host disease after an allogeneic stem cell transplant. A subset of T cells may come from the graft donor.

The V gene is TRBV4-2, the J gene TRBJ1-4; a weak D match, TRBD1 (5 bases). Trimming took off 5 bases at V and 8 bases at J, with 15 bases between the two ends. Looked up from germline, CDR1 is LGHNA and CDR2 is YNFKEQ. The CDR3 runs 14 residues. The CDR3 sequence is CASSNGLPGEKLFF. CDR3 in DNA: TGTGCCAGCAGCAACGGTCTCCCAGGGGAAAAACTGTTTTTT.

This sequence joins TRBV7-3 and TRBJ1-1, with D hard to call. CDR3 length equals 12 residues. CDR1 SGHTA and CDR2 FQGTGA come from the germline V gene. The CDR3 region has the DNA TGTCCGGCCCCCCACATGAACACTGAAGCTTTCTTT. The encoded protein is CPAPHMNTEAFF.

The gene calls are TRBV24-1 and TRBJ2-3; TRBD2 matches 7 bases. J was trimmed by 0 bases and V by 4 bases; bases with no gene match: 6. This CDR3 has 16 amino acids. Germline V gives CDR1 KGHDR, CDR2 SFDVKD. The DNA of the CDR3 is TGTGCCACCAGTGACCCTAGCGGTTCCAGCACAGATACGCAGTATTTT. It yields the protein CATSDPSGSSTDTQYF.

The chain uses TRBV7-2 and TRBJ1-6, with D maybe TRBD1 (5 bases). This CDR3 has 16 residues. The V gene lost 1 base and the J gene lost 9 bases, with 16 bases spanning the gap. Germline CDR1 and CDR2: SGHTA and FQGNSA. In DNA, the CDR3 is TGTGCCAGCAGCTTAGAGGGCCGGGGACTGGGTTCACCCCTCCACTTT. Translated: CASSLEGRGLGSPLHF.

J is TRBJ2-3 and V is TRBV4-3; D remains unclear. V shed 0 bases and J shed 5 bases, with 9 bases lying between them. CDR3 length: 14 residues. Germline CDR1 is LGHNA and CDR2 is YSLEER. CDR3 sequence (DNA): TGCGCCAGCAGCCAAGATCGATGGGGAGATACGCAGTATTTT. This codes for CASSQDRWGDTQYF.

The J gene is TRBJ2-2, the V gene TRBV5-4; D is uncertain. Trimming pared 0 bases from V and 6 bases from J, leaving 3 bases between. CDR1 SGHNT and CDR2 YYREEE come from the germline V gene (reference sequence). The CDR3 length is 12 residues. The CDR3 sequence is CASSLGPGELFF. DNA of the CDR3: TGTGCCAGCAGCTTGGGCCCCGGGGAGCTGTTTTTT. The full variable domain, completed using reference TRBV5-4 and TRBJ2-2, is ETGVTQSPTHLIKTRGQQVTLRCSSQSGHNTVSWYQQALGQGPQFIFQYYREEENGRGNFPPRFSGLQFPNYSSELNVNALELDDSALYLCASSLGPGELFFGEGSRLTVL.

This clone showed up just a few times. The CDR3 nucleotides are TGTGCCAGCAGTCCGCGGGAGGGGGCCTTAATTTACAATGAGCAGTTCTTC. As protein: CASSPREGALIYNEQFF. J is TRBJ2-1 and V is TRBV5-4; 9 bases fit TRBD2. Trimming removed 5 bases from V and 4 bases from J; junction bases left unmatched: 13. The CDR3 sequence is 17 residues long. In germline, CDR1 is SGHNT, CDR2 YYREEE (reference sequence).

The chain is built from TRBV4-1 and TRBJ2-3; 10 bases line up with TRBD2. The V gene end was trimmed by 4 bases and the J gene end by 0 bases; junction bases not matched to a gene: 16. The V gene's germline CDR1 is MGHRA and CDR2 YSYEKL. CDR3 length equals 20 residues. CDR3 nucleotides: TGCGCCAGCAGCCGAGAGCGGGGGGGCGTCGTTATCGCTAGCACAGATACGCAGTATTTT. Translating gives CASSRERGGVVIASTDTQYF.

The V call is TRBV18, the J call TRBJ1-5, with D hard to call. Germline CDR1 KGHSH, CDR2 LQKENI. V was shortened by 3 bases and J by 6 bases, with 15 bases between the two germline ends. The CDR3 contains 15 residues. CDR3 sequence reads: CASSPRVERSQPQHF. Here the CDR3 DNA reads TGTGCCAGCTCACCTCGGGTGGAGAGAAGTCAGCCCCAGCATTTT.

The rearrangement links TRBV5-6 to TRBJ2-2; no clear D gene. V lost 2 bases and J lost 8, with 7 bases in between. The V gene's germline CDR1 is SGHDT and CDR2 YYEEEE. CDR3 length equals 12 residues. CDR3 bases: TGTGCCAGCAGCTTTCCAACGGGGGAGCTGTTTTTT. Translated: CASSFPTGELFF.

J is TRBJ1-3 and V is TRBV13; 7 nucleotides align to TRBD1. The CDR3 sequence is 14 residues long. CDR1 is PRHDT, CDR2 FYEKMQ, per germline (reference sequence). The ends lost 4 bases at V and 2 bases at J; junction bases unmatched: 2. CDR3 region: CASSSQGAGNTIYF. In nucleotides, the CDR3 is TGTGCCAGCAGCTCTCAGGGGGCTGGAAACACCATATATTTT.

Here the CDR3 reads CASSSLQGEAFF. The CDR3, as DNA: TGTGCCAGCAGCTCACTACAGGGAGAAGCTTTCTTT. The chain links TRBV12-3 or TRBV12-4 to TRBJ1-1; D possibly corresponds to TRBD1 (6 bases). V was pared by 6 bases and J by 8 bases, with 13 bases between. The CDR3 runs 12 residues.

This chain joins TRBV24-1 and TRBJ2-5; D uncertain. There are 12 residues in the CDR3. Germline-derived CDR1 and CDR2 are KGHDR and SFDVKD. V gave up 3 bases and J gave up 2 bases, with 3 bases separating them. CDR3 residues: CATSDRQETQYF. CDR3 DNA: TGTGCCACCAGTGATCGTCAAGAGACCCAGTACTTC.

The chain links TRBV19 to TRBJ1-6, with D perhaps matching TRBD1 (5 bases). The CDR3 runs 14 residues. Trimming left V 8 bases short and J 7 bases short, with 15 bases between. The germline CDR1 and CDR2 sequences are LNHDA and SQIVND (reference sequence). In nucleotides, the CDR3 is TGTGCCAGTTCCGAGGGGATACACAATTCACCCCTCCACTTT. It yields the protein CASSEGIHNSPLHF.

V and J are TRBV9 and TRBJ2-2; 11 bases match TRBD2. This CDR3 has 17 residues. The germline V gene has CDR1 SGDLS and CDR2 YYNGEE. With 2 bases clipped from V and 3 bases from J, the junction kept 6 bases outside the gene matches. The CDR3 DNA follows: TGTGCCAGCAGCGTGGCCGTAGCGGGGGGGGACACCGGGGAGCTGTTTTTT. As protein: CASSVAVAGGDTGELFF.

This clone is categorized as large. The J gene is TRBJ2-1, the V gene TRBV14, with D unclear. V lost 2 bases to trimming and J lost 3 bases, with 11 bases between them. CDR1 and CDR2 (germline): SGHDN, FVKESK. The CDR3 is made up of 15 amino acids. The CDR3 region has the DNA TGTGCCAGCAGCCAACAAGGCAGAGGCTACAATGAGCAGTTCTTC. Its protein product is CASSQQGRGYNEQFF.

This clone was seen only a few times. V is TRBV9 and J is TRBJ1-1; 8 bases align to TRBD1. Trimming at V came to 4 bases and at J to 7 bases, leaving 3 bases not matched to a gene. Germline V gene sequence: CDR1 SGDLS, CDR2 YYNGEE. This CDR3 has 12 amino acids. CDR3 amino acids: CASSPTGGEAFF. CDR3 nucleotide sequence: TGTGCCAGCAGCCCTACAGGGGGTGAAGCTTTCTTT.

V is TRBV12-3 or TRBV12-4 and J is TRBJ2-5; no firm D call. This CDR3 has 12 amino acids. The ends were cut back, 2 bases at V and 4 bases at J, with 5 bases in the middle. The CDR3 DNA reads as TGTGCCAGCAGTTTACGAAGAGAGACCCAGTACTTC. It codes for CASSLRRETQYF.

The J gene is TRBJ2-3, the V gene TRBV11-2; TRBD1 matches at 8 bases. J was trimmed by 9 bases and V by 4 bases; bases with no gene match: 24. The germline V gene has CDR1 SGHAT and CDR2 FQNNGV. This CDR3 is built from 19 residues. The CDR3 sequence is CASSSPGQETRGAGATQYF. CDR3 nucleotide sequence: TGTGCCAGCAGCTCCCCGGGACAGGAAACGCGAGGGGCCGGGGCGACGCAGTATTTT.

This sequence joins TRBV24-1 and TRBJ2-1, with unresolved D. The CDR3 covers 14 residues. Trimming removed 3 bases at V and 2 bases at J, with 7 bases between. In germline, CDR1 is KGHDR, CDR2 SFDVKD. The CDR3 coding sequence is TGTGCCACCAGTGATGGCCTCCCCTACAATGAGCAGTTCTTC. Translated, it gives CATSDGLPYNEQFF.

The J gene is TRBJ1-4, the V gene TRBV6-5, with D uncertain. Per germline, CDR1 MNHEY and CDR2 SVGAGI. The CDR3 runs 13 residues. Between the trimmed V and J ends, which lost 6 bases and 8 bases, there was a span of 13 bases. For the CDR3, the DNA is TGTGCCAGCAGATGGGTTCTGAGCGAAAAACTGTTTTTT. Protein sequence: CASRWVLSEKLFF.

This chain joins TRBV19 and TRBJ2-7, with TRBD1 as a possible D gene (7 bases). V dropped 8 bases and J dropped 4 bases, with 15 bases sitting between them. Germline V CDR1 and CDR2: LNHDA, SQIVND (reference sequence). The CDR3 has 13 amino acids. CDR3 protein: CASSAGQTYEQYF. The CDR3 region has the DNA TGTGCCAGTTCCGCGGGACAGACTTACGAGCAGTACTTC.

The rearrangement links TRBV5-5 to TRBJ1-2, with TRBD1 matching over 9 bases. The CDR3 is 16 amino acids. CDR1 is SGHKS, CDR2 YYEKEE, per germline (reference sequence). V lost 1 base to trimming and J lost 3 bases; unmatched junction nucleotides: 7. CDR3 sequence reads: CASSLHWGQGDYGYTF. CDR3 DNA: TGTGCCAGCAGCTTGCATTGGGGACAGGGAGACTATGGCTACACCTTC.

The genes are TRBV2 and TRBJ2-7; a possible D gene is TRBD2 (6 bases). The CDR3 length is 13 residues. With 3 bases removed from V and 6 bases from J, the gap between germline ends came to 12 bases. Per the germline V gene, CDR1 is SNHLY and CDR2 is FYNNEI. CDR3 region: CASSETRTSEQYF. The CDR3 DNA is TGTGCCAGCAGTGAGACTAGAACTTCCGAGCAGTACTTC.

A word on this clone: This same CDR3 is encoded by further DNA sequences in the sample. The chain joins TRBV15 to TRBJ2-2, with D uncertain. The CDR3 extends over 13 amino acids. The germline V gene encodes CDR1 LNHNV and CDR2 YYDKDF (reference sequence). V lost 1 base and J lost 4, with 4 bases in between. The CDR3 region has the DNA TGTGCCACCAGCAGAGCCGGCACCGGGGAGCTGTTTTTT. Translated, it gives CATSRAGTGELFF. Full variable domain (remainder filled in from reference TRBV15 and TRBJ2-2): DAMVIQNPRYQVTQFGKPVTLSCSQTLNHNVMYWYQQKSSQAPKLLFHYYDKDFNNEADTPDNFQSRRPNTSFCFLDIRSPGLGDTAMYLCATSRAGTGELFFGEGSRLTVL.